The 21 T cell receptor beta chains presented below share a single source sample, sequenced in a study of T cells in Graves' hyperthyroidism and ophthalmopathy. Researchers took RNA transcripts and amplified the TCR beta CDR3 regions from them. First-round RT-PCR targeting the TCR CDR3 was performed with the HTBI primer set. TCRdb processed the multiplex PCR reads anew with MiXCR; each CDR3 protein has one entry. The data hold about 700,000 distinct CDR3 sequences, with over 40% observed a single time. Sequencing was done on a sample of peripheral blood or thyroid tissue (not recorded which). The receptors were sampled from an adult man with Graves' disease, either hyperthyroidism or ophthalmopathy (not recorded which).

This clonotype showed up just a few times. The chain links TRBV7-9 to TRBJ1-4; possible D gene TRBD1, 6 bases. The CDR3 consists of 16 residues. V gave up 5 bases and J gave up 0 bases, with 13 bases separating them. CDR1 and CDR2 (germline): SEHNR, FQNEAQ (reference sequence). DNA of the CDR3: TGTGCCAGCAGCCTACAACAGGGAACAACTAATGAAAAACTGTTTTTT. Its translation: CASSLQQGTTNEKLFF.

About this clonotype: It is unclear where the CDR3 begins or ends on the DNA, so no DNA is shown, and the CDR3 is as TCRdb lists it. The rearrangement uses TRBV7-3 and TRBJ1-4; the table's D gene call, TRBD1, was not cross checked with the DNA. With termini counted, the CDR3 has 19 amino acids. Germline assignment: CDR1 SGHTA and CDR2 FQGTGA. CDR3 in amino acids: CASSSPPPGGTRVMKNCFF.

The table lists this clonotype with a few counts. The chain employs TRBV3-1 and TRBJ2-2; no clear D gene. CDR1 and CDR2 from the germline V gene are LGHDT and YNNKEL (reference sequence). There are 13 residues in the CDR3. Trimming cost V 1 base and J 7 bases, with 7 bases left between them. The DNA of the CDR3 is TGTGCCAGCAGCCAAGCCAGAGGCGGGGAGCTGTTTTTT. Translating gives CASSQARGGELFF.

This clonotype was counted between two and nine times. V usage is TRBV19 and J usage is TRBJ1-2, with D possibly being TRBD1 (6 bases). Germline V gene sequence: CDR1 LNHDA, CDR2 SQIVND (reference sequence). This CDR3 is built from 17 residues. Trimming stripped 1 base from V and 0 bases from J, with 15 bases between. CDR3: CASSIGRGDRSNYGYTF. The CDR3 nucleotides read TGTGCCAGTAGTATAGGAAGGGGGGACCGTTCTAACTATGGCTACACCTTC.

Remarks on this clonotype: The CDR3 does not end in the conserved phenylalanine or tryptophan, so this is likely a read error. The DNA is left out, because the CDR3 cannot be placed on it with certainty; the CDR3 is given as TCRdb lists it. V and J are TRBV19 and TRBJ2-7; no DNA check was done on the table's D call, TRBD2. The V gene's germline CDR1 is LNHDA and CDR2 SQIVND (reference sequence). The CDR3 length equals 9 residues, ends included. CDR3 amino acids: CASSIAPLA.

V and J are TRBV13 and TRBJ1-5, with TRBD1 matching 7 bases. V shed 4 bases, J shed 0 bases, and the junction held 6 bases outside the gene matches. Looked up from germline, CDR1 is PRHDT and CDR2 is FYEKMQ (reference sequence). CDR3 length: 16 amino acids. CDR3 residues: CASSSGQDYSNQPQHF. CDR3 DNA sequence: TGTGCCAGCAGCTCCGGACAGGATTATAGCAATCAGCCCCAGCATTTT. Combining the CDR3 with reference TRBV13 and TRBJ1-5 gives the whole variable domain AAGVIQSPRHLIKEKRETATLKCYPIPRHDTVYWYQQGPGQDPQFLISFYEKMQSDKGSIPDRFSAQQFSDYHSELNMSSLELGDSALYFCASSSGQDYSNQPQHFGDGTRLSIL.

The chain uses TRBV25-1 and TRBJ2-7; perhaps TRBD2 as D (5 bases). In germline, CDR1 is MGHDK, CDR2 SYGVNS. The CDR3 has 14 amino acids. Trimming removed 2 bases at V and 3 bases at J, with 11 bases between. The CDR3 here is CASSESPGNYEQYF. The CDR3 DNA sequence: TGTGCCAGCAGTGAAAGTCCCGGGAACTACGAGCAGTACTTC.

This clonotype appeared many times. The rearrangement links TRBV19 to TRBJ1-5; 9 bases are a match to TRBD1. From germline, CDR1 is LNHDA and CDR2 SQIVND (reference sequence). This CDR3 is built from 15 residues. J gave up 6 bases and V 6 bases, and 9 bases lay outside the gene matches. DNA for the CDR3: TGTGCCAGTAGCATACAGGGGGCGCTGGGTCAGCCCCAGCATTTT. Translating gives CASSIQGALGQPQHF.

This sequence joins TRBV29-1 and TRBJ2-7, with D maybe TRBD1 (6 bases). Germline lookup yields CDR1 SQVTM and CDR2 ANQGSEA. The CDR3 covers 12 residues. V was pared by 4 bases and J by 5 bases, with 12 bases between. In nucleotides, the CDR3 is TGCAGCGTTGCAGGGGTTCGGGACGAGCAGTACTTC. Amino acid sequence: CSVAGVRDEQYF.

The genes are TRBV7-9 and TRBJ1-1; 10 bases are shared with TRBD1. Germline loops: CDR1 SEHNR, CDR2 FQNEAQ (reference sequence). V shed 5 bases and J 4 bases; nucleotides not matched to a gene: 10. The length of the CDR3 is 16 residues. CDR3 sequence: CASSRDRGQRSTEAFF. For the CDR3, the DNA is TGTGCCAGCAGCCGCGACAGGGGGCAGAGAAGCACTGAAGCTTTCTTT.

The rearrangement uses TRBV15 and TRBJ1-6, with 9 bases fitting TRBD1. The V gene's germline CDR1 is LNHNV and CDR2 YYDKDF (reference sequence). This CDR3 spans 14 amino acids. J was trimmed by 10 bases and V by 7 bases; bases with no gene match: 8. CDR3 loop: CATTDRGMGSPLHF. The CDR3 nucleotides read TGTGCCACCACCGACAGGGGGATGGGGTCACCCCTCCACTTT.

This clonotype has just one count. CDR3 loop: CASSLTGGEGETQYF. The DNA for the CDR3 is TGTGCCAGCAGTCTGACAGGGGGTGAGGGGGAGACCCAGTACTTC. The chain uses TRBV2 and TRBJ2-5; 9 bases align to TRBD1. Germline-derived CDR1 and CDR2 are SNHLY and FYNNEI. The CDR3 covers 15 residues. The V gene end was trimmed by 5 bases and the J gene end by 5 bases; junction bases not matched to a gene: 9.

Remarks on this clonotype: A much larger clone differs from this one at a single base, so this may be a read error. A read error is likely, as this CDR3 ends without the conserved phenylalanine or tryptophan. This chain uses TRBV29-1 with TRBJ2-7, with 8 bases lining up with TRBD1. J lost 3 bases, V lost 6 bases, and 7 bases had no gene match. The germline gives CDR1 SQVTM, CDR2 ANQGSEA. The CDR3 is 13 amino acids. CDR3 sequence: CSVRTGPLYEQYS. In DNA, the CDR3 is TGCAGCGTGCGGACAGGGCCGCTCTACGAGCAGTACTCC.

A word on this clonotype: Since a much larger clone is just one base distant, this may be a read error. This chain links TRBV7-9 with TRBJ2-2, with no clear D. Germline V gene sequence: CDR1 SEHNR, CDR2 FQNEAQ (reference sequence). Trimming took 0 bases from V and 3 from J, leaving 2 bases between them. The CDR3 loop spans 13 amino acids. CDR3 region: CASSLAYTGELFF. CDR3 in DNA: TGTGCCAGCAGCTTAGCATACACCGGGGAGCTGTTTTTT.

CDR3: CSAGRPGSKQPQHF. Here the CDR3 DNA reads TGCAGTGCTGGCCGCCCGGGTTCCAAGCAGCCCCAGCATTTT. This chain links TRBV20-1 with TRBJ1-5, with no clear D. Germline-derived CDR1 and CDR2 are DFQATT and SNEGSKA (reference sequence). Trimming took 5 bases from V and 7 from J, leaving 18 bases between them. The CDR3 is 14 amino acids.

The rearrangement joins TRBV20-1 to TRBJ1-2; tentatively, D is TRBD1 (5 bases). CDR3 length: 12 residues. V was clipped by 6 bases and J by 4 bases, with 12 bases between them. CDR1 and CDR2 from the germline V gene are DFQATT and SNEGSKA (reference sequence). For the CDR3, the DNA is TGCAGTGCGAACGGGGCACCCTATGGCTACACCTTC. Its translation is CSANGAPYGYTF.

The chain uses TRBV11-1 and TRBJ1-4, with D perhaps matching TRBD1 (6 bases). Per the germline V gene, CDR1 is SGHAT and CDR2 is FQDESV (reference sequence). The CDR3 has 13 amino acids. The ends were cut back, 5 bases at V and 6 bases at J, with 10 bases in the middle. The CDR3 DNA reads TGTGCCAGCAGCGCACAGGGTTATGAAAAACTGTTTTTT. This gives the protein CASSAQGYEKLFF.

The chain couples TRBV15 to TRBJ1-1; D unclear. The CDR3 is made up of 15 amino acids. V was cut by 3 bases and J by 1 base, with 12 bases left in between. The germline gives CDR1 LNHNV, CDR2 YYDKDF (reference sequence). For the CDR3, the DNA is TGTGCCACCAGCAGCTTTGGGGTTGGGAACACTGAAGCTTTCTTT. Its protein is CATSSFGVGNTEAFF.

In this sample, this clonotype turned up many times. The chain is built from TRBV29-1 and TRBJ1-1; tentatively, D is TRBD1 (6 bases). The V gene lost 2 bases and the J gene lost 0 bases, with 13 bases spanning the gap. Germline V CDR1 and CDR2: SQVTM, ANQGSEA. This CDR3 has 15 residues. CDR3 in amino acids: CSVEPRGPLNTEAFF. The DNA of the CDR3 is TGCAGCGTTGAACCACGGGGGCCACTGAACACTGAAGCTTTCTTT.

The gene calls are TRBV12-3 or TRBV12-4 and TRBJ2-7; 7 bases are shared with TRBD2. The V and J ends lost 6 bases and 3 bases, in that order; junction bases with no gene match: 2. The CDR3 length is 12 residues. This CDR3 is CASRGEGYEQYF. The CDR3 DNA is TGTGCCAGCAGGGGGGAGGGCTACGAGCAGTACTTC.

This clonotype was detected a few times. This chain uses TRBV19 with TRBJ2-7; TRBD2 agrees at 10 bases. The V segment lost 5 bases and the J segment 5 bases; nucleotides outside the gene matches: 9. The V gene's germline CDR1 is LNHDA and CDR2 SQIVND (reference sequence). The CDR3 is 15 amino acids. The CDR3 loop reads CASSLSAGGPHEQYF. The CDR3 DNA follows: TGTGCCAGTAGTTTATCAGCGGGAGGGCCCCACGAGCAGTACTTC.